The 9 T cell receptor beta chains reported below all come from one sample, sequenced in a study of blood T cell repertoires in COVID-19. Using immunoSEQ multiplex PCR, the repertoire was profiled, and TCRdb retains in-frame clones only, with some absent. The sample holds approximately 49,000 clones, approximately 87% seen once. The sample comprised peripheral blood. The receptors derive from a man between 45 and 60 years old with acute or convalescent COVID-19.

The chain uses TRBV7-9 and TRBJ2-7; TRBD1 is a possible D gene (6 bases). The V and J ends lost 1 base and 5 bases respectively, with 18 bases between them. CDR3 length: 16 residues. Per the germline V gene, CDR1 is SEHNR and CDR2 is FQNEAQ (reference sequence). In nucleotides, the CDR3 is TGTGCCAGCAGCTTAGGGCACAGGGTCGTAAGGAACGAGCAGTACTTC. It encodes CASSLGHRVVRNEQYF.

V gene TRBV12-5 combines with J gene TRBJ1-3; a weak D match, TRBD1 (6 bases). The germline V gene has CDR1 LGHNT and CDR2 FRNRAP. This CDR3 has 15 residues. Trimming took 1 base from V and 2 from J, leaving 9 bases between them. Written as DNA, the CDR3 is TGTGCTAGTGGTTTGGGGACAGTAGCTGGAAACACCATATATTTT. It translates to CASGLGTVAGNTIYF.

This clone was recorded only once. The genes are TRBV13 and TRBJ2-7; maybe TRBD1 (5 bases). With 1 base removed from V and 7 bases from J, the gap between germline ends came to 8 bases. The CDR3 spans 12 residues. Germline V lookup: CDR1 PRHDT, CDR2 FYEKMQ (reference sequence). The CDR3 coding sequence is TGTGCCAGCAGCTTAGAAGGGGTGGAGCAGTACTTC. Translated: CASSLEGVEQYF.

V usage is TRBV4-1 and J usage is TRBJ2-7; 9 nucleotides agree with TRBD1. J was trimmed by 0 bases and V by 3 bases; bases with no gene match: 3. The length of the CDR3 is 15 residues. CDR1 is MGHRA and CDR2 is YSYEKL in the germline V gene. The CDR3 nucleotides are TGCGCCAGCAGCCATCCGGGACAGGGCTCCTACGAGCAGTACTTC. Translation gives CASSHPGQGSYEQYF.

The chain joins TRBV6-6 to TRBJ2-2; TRBD2 is a possible D gene (5 bases). CDR3 length equals 13 residues. V was trimmed by 2 bases and J by 5 bases, leaving 6 bases between them. From germline, CDR1 is MNHNY and CDR2 SVGAGI (reference sequence). CDR3 nucleotides: TGTGCCAGCAGTTACCCGGGGACCGGGGAGCTGTTTTTT. Amino acid sequence: CASSYPGTGELFF.

This rearrangement joins TRBV28 to TRBJ2-1; TRBD2 aligns across 14 bases. This CDR3 is built from 14 residues. The V segment lost 10 bases and the J segment 8 bases; nucleotides outside the gene matches: 7. Germline V lookup: CDR1 MDHEN, CDR2 SYDVKM. The CDR3 DNA sequence: TGTGCCACATGGGGACTAGCGGGAGACCATGAGCAGTTCTTC. Protein sequence: CATWGLAGDHEQFF.

The V gene is TRBV15, the J gene TRBJ1-2; unclear D gene. V was clipped by 2 bases and J by 7 bases, with 8 bases between them. This CDR3 contains 12 residues. Per the germline V gene, CDR1 is LNHNV and CDR2 is YYDKDF (reference sequence). DNA for the CDR3: TGTGCCACCAGCAGAAGGAGTGGTGGCTACACCTTC. It yields the protein CATSRRSGGYTF.

The gene calls are TRBV20-1 and TRBJ1-6; possible D gene TRBD1, 5 bases. The CDR3 runs to 14 residues. Deletions cut 3 bases from V and 11 bases from J, with 17 bases between. Germline loops: CDR1 DFQATT, CDR2 SNEGSKA (reference sequence). CDR3 amino acids: CSASYPASGTPLHF. The CDR3 DNA follows: TGCAGTGCTAGTTACCCCGCGTCAGGGACACCCCTCCACTTT.

The chain is built from TRBV7-3 and TRBJ2-2; TRBD1 matches 7 bases. J was trimmed by 1 base and V by 5 bases; bases with no gene match: 4. Germline V CDR1 and CDR2: SGHTA, FQGTGA. The CDR3 spans 15 residues. The CDR3 DNA reads as TGTGCCAGCAGCCAACAGGGGAGGAACACCGGGGAGCTGTTTTTT. Its protein is CASSQQGRNTGELFF.